A single TCR beta chain is shown here with its context. Its target is unknown. Via MiXCR, TCRdb re-called the reads, giving one row per CDR3 protein. The sample has about 920,000 distinct CDR3 sequences, approximately 31% seen once. These data originate in a study of T cell repertoires in cytomegalovirus infection. About the study: The authors used CMV epitopes that were HLA-C-restricted (recently identified) and HLA-B-restricted (well studied). Public signatures in TCR beta pointed to CMV infection and matching HLA type. The study's findings and limits: HLA-C-restricted, CMV-specific TCR beta clonotypes were dominant ex vivo.

Germline V gene lookup returns CDR1 SEHNR and CDR2 FQNEAQ (reference sequence). Trimming took off 4 bases at V and 6 bases at J, with 22 bases between the two ends. The length of the CDR3 is 16 residues. This chain links TRBV7-9 with TRBJ2-7; TRBD1 is a possible D gene (7 bases). The sequence was obtained from a human donor in good health (CMV status not recorded). Some clones in this sample may be carry-over from other donors' samples. The sample was cultured CD8+ T cells from PBMCs, taken from culture after CMV antigen stimulation. The CDR3 sequence is CASSWGEGGWDSEQYF. In DNA, the CDR3 is TGTGCCAGCAGCTGGGGAGAGGGGGGCTGGGACAGCGAGCAGTACTTC.